Listed below are T cell receptor beta chains from one sample, sequenced in a study of OX40 agonist ivuxolimab in advanced cancers. Sequencing was performed with immunoSEQ multiplex PCR; in TCRdb, only in-frame clones are kept and a portion is missing. The repertoire holds 70,000 to 95,000 clones, roughly 84% seen once, with 3% to 4.5% in the top ten. The specimen was CD4+ or CD8+ T cells sorted from blood, collected in a trial of the OX40 agonist ivuxolimab. These receptors all stem from an adult with an advanced solid tumor such as melanoma, head and neck, liver or kidney cancer. CDR3s include the opening cysteine and the closing phenylalanine or tryptophan. A D gene is named only where the DNA matches it firmly. Size is omitted from some rows. Given values are once, few, many or a class for expanded clones.

V	J	D	size	CDR3
TRBV4-2	TRBJ2-5	TRBD2	NA	CASSQASGRAMEKETQYF
TRBV6-4	TRBJ2-7	TRBD2	NA	CASSPLAGGPEQYF
TRBV9	TRBJ1-4	NA	NA	CASSVGMGPNEKLFF
TRBV2	TRBJ2-5	TRBD2	few	CASGAGGPEETQYF
TRBV2	TRBJ2-5	NA	NA	CASGSGTLQETQYF
TRBV11-3	TRBJ2-7	TRBD1	NA	CASRSLGDRGYEQYF
TRBV27	TRBJ2-7	NA	once	CASSLSRPRGSISYEQYF
TRBV19	TRBJ1-5	TRBD1	few	CASKGTGPSNQPQHF
TRBV11-3	TRBJ2-7	TRBD1	NA	CASSPPQTGRRGEQYF
TRBV2	TRBJ2-3	NA	NA	CASGMRRDTQYF
TRBV28	TRBJ2-3	NA	few	CASSSSPLTDTQYF
TRBV19	TRBJ2-1	NA	few	CASSVGGSSYNEQFF
TRBV19	TRBJ2-7	NA	NA	CASSMGQVGGTRYEQYF
TRBV28	TRBJ2-7	NA	NA	CASSFGSSYEQYF
TRBV11-3	TRBJ2-3	TRBD2	NA	CASSLRGTRSADTQYF
TRBV7-8	TRBJ2-1	NA	NA	CASSLVASPSEQFF
TRBV7-9	TRBJ2-3	NA	NA	CASSPPIGRTDTQYF
TRBV15	TRBJ2-5	NA	NA	CATSVALERETQYF
TRBV11-1	TRBJ1-1	NA	NA	CASTGTRETEAFF
TRBV19	TRBJ2-3	TRBD2	few	CASLKREIRTDTQYF
TRBV9	TRBJ1-4	NA	NA	CASSVSPDAEKLFF
TRBV28	TRBJ2-1	TRBD2	NA	CASSLWTGTSSYNEQFF
TRBV2	TRBJ2-1	NA	NA	CASDNEQFF
TRBV21-1	TRBJ1-5	NA	NA	CASRQERRDRGNQPQHF
TRBV5-1	TRBJ2-7	TRBD1	NA	CASSLAGTGYEQYF
TRBV10-1	TRBJ2-1	NA	once	CASSGGSYNEQFF
TRBV28	TRBJ1-5	NA	NA	CASTSEGNQPQHF
TRBV5-1	TRBJ2-1	NA	NA	CASSFRGNEQFF
TRBV2	TRBJ2-7	TRBD1	NA	CASSRDRNYEQYF
TRBV7-2	TRBJ2-4	TRBD2	few	CASSPGGDKNIQYF
TRBV7-2	TRBJ1-2	NA	NA	CASSLEVGGAYGYTF
TRBV7-9	TRBJ2-1	TRBD2	NA	CASSSTVAGDWNEQFF
TRBV7-2	TRBJ2-7	TRBD1	NA	CASSVPGTGIHEQYF
TRBV15	TRBJ2-7	NA	once	CATSIGRLVAYEQYF
TRBV10-3	TRBJ2-4	NA	NA	CAIRTYFF
TRBV10-3	TRBJ2-7	NA	NA	CASQASTYEQYF
TRBV18	TRBJ2-6	TRBD1	NA	CASPPQGQPRSGANVLTF
TRBV28	TRBJ2-1	NA	NA	CASSSFSQIIPGLTYNEQFF
TRBV15	TRBJ1-1	NA	NA	CATSRERSAEAFF
TRBV7-9	TRBJ2-1	TRBD2	NA	CASSPLGAGASPFF
TRBV27	TRBJ2-2	TRBD1	NA	CASRMDGTGVDTGELFF
TRBV5-8	TRBJ2-2	NA	NA	CASSYSTGELFF
TRBV19	TRBJ1-4	NA	once	CASRWGGNEKLFF